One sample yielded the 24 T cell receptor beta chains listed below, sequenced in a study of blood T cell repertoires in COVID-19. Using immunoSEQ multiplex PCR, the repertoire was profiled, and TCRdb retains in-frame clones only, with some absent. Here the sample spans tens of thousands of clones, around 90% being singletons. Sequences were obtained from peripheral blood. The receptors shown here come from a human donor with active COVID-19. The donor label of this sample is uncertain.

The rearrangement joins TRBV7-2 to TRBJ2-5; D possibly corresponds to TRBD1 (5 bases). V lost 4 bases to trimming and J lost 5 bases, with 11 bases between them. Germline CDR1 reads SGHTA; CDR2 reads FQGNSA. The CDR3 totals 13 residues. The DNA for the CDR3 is TGTGCCAGCAGCTCTCGGACAACGGAGACCCAGTACTTC. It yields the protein CASSSRTTETQYF.

The CDR3 bases are TGTGCCAGCAGTTTCCCTTGGCAGGGCCGAAATGAGCAGTTCTTC. It specifies CASSFPWQGRNEQFF. This sequence joins TRBV27 and TRBJ2-1, with D perhaps TRBD1 (5 bases). This CDR3 region has 15 residues. Trimming left V 3 bases short and J 7 bases short, with 16 bases between. The germline V gene has CDR1 MNHEY and CDR2 SMNVEV (reference sequence).

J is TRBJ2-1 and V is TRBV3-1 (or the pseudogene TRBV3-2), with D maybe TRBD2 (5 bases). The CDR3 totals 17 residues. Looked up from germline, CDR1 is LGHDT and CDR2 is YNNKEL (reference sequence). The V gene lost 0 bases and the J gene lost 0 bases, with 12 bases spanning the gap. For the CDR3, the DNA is TGTGCCAGCAGCCAAGAGGCTAGCTGGAGCTCCTACAATGAGCAGTTCTTC. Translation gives CASSQEASWSSYNEQFF.

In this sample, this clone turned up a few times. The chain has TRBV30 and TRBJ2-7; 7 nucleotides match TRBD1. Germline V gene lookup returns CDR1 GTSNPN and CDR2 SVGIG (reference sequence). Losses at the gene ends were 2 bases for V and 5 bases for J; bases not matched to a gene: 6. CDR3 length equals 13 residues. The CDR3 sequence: CAWSNTGVHEQYF. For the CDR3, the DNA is TGTGCCTGGAGTAACACAGGGGTCCACGAGCAGTACTTC.

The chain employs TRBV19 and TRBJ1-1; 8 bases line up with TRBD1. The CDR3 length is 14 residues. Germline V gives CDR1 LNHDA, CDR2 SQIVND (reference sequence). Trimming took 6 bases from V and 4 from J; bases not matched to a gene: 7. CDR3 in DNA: TGTGCCAGTAGATTTGACAGGGGATCCACTGAAGCTTTCTTT. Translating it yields CASRFDRGSTEAFF.

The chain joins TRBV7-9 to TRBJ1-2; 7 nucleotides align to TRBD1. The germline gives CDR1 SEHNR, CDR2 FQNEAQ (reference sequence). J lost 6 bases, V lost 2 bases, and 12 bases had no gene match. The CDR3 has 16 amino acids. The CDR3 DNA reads TGTGCCAGCAGCTTACCAGACAGGGCCCCCCTGGATGGCTACACCTTC. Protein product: CASSLPDRAPLDGYTF.

The CDR3 protein is CASSIDRGPHEQYF. The DNA of the CDR3 is TGTGCCAGCAGCATCGACAGGGGGCCCCACGAGCAGTACTTC. The rearrangement joins TRBV11-2 to TRBJ2-7; 10 nucleotides line up with TRBD1. Germline V gives CDR1 SGHAT, CDR2 FQNNGV. This CDR3 is 14 amino acids long. J lost 5 bases, V lost 5 bases, and 6 bases had no gene match.

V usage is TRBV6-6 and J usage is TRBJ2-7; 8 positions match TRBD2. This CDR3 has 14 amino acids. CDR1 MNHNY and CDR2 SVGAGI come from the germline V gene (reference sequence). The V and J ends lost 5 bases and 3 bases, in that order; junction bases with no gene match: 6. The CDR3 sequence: CASSEVAGIYEQYF. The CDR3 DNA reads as TGTGCCAGCAGTGAGGTAGCGGGAATCTACGAGCAGTACTTC.

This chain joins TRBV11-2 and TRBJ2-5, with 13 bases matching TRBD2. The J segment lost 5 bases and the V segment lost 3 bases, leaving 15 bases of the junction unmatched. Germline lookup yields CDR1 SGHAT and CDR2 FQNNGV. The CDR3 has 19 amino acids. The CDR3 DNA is TGTGCCAGCAGCTTCGGACTAGCGGGGGAGCAGATGGGTTGGGAGACCCAGTACTTC. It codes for CASSFGLAGEQMGWETQYF.

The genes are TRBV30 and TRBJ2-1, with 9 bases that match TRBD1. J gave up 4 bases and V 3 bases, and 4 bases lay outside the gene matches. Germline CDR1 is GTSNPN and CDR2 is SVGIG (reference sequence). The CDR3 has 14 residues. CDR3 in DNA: TGTGCCTGGAGGAGACAGGGGGAGTACAATGAGCAGTTCTTC. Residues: CAWRRQGEYNEQFF.

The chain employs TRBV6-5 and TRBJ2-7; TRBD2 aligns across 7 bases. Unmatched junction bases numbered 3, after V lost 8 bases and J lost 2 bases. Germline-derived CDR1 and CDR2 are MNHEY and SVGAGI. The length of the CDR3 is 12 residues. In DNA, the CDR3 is TGTGCCAGCGGGAGGGAGGCCTACGAGCAGTACTTC. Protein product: CASGREAYEQYF.

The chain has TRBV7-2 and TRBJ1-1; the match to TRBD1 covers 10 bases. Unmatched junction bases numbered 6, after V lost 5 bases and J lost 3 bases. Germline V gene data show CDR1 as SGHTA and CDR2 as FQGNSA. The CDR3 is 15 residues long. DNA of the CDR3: TGTGCCAGCAGCCCGAGGACAGGGGGACACACTGAAGCTTTCTTT. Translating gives CASSPRTGGHTEAFF.

CDR3 sequence (DNA): TGTGCCAGCAGTTCGAGTCCCAATGAGCAGTTCTTC. The encoded protein is CASSSSPNEQFF. The chain uses TRBV25-1 and TRBJ2-1, with D uncertain. CDR1 and CDR2 (germline): MGHDK, SYGVNS. The CDR3 has 12 residues. V was cut by 5 bases and J by 6 bases, with 8 bases left in between.

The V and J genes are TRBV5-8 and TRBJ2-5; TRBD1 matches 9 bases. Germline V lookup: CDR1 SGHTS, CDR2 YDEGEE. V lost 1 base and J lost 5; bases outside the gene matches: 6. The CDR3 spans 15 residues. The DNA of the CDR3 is TGTGCCAGCAGCTTGCCCGGGACAGGGATCGAGACCCAGTACTTC. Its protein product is CASSLPGTGIETQYF.

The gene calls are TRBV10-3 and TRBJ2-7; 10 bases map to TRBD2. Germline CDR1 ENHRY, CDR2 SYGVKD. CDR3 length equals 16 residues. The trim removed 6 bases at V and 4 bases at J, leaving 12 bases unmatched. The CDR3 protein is CAIRETGTSDPYEQYF. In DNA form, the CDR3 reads TGTGCCATCAGGGAAACCGGGACTAGCGACCCGTACGAGCAGTACTTC.

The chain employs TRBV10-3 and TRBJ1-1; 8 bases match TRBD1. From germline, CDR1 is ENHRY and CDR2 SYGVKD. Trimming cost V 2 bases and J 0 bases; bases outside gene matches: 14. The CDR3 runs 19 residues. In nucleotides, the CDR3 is TGTGCCATCAGTGAGGGTATTAGGACAGGGACTCGTATGAACACTGAAGCTTTCTTT. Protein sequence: CAISEGIRTGTRMNTEAFF.

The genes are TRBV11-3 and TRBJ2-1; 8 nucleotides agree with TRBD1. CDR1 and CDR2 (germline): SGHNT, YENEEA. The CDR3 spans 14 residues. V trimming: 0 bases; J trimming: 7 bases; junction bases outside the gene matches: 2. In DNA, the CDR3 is TGTGCCAGCAGCTTAGAACAGGGGGGAAATGAGCAGTTCTTC. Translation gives CASSLEQGGNEQFF.

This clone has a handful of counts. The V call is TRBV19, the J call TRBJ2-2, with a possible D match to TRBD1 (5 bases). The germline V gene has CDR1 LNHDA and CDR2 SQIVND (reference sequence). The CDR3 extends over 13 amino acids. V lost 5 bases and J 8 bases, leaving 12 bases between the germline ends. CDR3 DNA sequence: TGTGCCAGTAGTGTCCAGGGTGAGGGGGAGCTGTTTTTT. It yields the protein CASSVQGEGELFF.

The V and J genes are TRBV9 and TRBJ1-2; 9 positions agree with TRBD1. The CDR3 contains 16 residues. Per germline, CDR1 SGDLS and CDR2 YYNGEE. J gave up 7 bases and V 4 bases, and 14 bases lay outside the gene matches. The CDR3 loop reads CASSLRPRDRERGYTF. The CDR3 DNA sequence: TGTGCCAGCAGCCTCCGACCCCGGGACAGGGAGCGTGGCTACACCTTC.

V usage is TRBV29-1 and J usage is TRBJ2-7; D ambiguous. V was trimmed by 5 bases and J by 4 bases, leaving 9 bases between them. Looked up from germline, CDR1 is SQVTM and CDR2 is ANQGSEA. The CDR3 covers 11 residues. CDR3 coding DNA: TGCAGCGTTACCGACTCGTACGAGCAGTACTTC. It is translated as CSVTDSYEQYF.

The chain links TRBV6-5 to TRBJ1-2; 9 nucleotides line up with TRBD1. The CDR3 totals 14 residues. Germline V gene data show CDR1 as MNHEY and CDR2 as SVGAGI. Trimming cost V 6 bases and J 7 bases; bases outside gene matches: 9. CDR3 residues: CASRAGQGLGGYTF. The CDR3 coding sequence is TGTGCCAGCAGGGCGGGACAGGGACTCGGTGGCTACACCTTC.

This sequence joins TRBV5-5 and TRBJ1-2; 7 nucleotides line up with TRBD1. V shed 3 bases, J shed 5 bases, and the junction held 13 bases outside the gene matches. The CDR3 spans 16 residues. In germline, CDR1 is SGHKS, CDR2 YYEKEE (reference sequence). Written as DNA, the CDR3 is TGTGCCAGCAGCTCCGGGACAGACTTCCTAGGGTATGGCTACACCTTC. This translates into CASSSGTDFLGYGYTF.

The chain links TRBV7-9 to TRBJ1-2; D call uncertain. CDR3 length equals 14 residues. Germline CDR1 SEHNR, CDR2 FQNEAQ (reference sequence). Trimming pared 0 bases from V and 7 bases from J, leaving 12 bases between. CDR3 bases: TGTGCCAGCAGCTTAGCGGGCAGGTCTGGTGGCTACACCTTC. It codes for CASSLAGRSGGYTF. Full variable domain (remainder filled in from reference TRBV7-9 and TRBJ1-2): DTGVSQNPRHKITKRGQNVTFRCDPISEHNRLYWYRQTLGQGPEFLTYFQNEAQLEKSRLLSDRFSAERPKGSFSTLEIQRTEQGDSAMYLCASSLAGRSGGYTFGSGTRLTVV.

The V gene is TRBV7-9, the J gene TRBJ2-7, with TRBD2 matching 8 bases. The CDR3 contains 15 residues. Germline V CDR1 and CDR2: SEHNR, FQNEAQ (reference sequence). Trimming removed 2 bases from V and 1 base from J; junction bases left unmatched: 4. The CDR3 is CASSLRSGGSYEQYF. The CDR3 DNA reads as TGTGCCAGCAGCTTAAGGAGCGGGGGATCCTACGAGCAGTACTTC.